The clone carrying this T cell receptor beta chain was seen at least ten times. The antigen remains unidentified. This entry is derived from a study of human T cells and chemical hapten exposure. The library put unique molecular identifiers onto individual cDNA molecules. TCRdb itself ran the RACE reads through MiXCR, one entry per CDR3 protein. The table has around 250,000 distinct CDR3 sequences, approximately 8.6% seen once. Time point: pre-sensitization, week 0. The treatment denotes: therapeutic diphenylcyclopropenone sensitization with weekly scalp DPC. General study points: Every donor had alopecia, and their immune response may therefore differ from healthy people's. Sensitizing with DPC caused no change in TCRs above 1 in 1000 frequency. PT1 expanded TCR numbers tracked positively with patch test score.

The length of the CDR3 is 16 residues. The germline gives CDR1 SGHRS, CDR2 YFSETQ. V gave up 3 bases and J gave up 0 bases, with 15 bases separating them. The TCR sequence derives from a middle-aged woman with alopecia areata. Some clones in this sample may be carry-over from other donors' samples. Sequencing used whole blood, obtained in connection with sensitization to the hapten diphenylcyclopropenone (DPC). The chain recombines TRBV5-1 with TRBJ1-1, with D perhaps matching TRBD1 (5 bases). The chain's CDR3 is CASSWRGADLNTEAFF. In nucleotides, the CDR3 is TGCGCCAGCAGCTGGAGAGGGGCCGATTTGAACACTGAAGCTTTCTTT. Variable domain in full (rest from reference TRBV5-1 and TRBJ1-1): KAGVTQTPRYLIKTRGQQVTLSCSPISGHRSVSWYQQTPGQGLQFLFEYFSETQRNKGNFPGRFSGRQFSNSRSEMNVSTLELGDSALYLCASSWRGADLNTEAFFGQGTRLTVV.